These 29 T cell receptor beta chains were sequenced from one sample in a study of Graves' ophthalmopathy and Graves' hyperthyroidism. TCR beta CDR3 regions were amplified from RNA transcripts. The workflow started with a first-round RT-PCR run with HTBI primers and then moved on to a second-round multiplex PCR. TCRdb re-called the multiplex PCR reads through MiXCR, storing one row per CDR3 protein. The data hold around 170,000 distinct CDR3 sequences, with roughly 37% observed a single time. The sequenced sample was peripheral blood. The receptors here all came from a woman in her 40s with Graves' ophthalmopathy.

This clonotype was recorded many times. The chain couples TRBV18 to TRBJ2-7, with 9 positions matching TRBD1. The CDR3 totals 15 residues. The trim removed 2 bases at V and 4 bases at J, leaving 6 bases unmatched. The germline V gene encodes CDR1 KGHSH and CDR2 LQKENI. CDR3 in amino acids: CASSPVDRGSYEQYF. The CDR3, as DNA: TGTGCCAGCTCACCAGTCGACAGGGGGTCTTACGAGCAGTACTTC.

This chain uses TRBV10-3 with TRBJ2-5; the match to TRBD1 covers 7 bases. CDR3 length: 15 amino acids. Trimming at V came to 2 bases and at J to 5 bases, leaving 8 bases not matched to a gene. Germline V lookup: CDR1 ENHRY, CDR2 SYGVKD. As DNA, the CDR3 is TGTGCCATCAGTGAGCCTAGACAGGGCTCGGAGACCCAGTACTTC. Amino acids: CAISEPRQGSETQYF.

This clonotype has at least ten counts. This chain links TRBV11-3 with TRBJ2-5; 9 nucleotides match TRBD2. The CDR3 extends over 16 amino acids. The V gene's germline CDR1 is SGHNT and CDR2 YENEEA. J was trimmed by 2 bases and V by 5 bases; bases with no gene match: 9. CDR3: CASSLGLAEIQETQYF. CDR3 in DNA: TGTGCCAGCAGCCTGGGACTAGCTGAGATTCAAGAGACCCAGTACTTC.

The CDR3 DNA is TGTGCCAGCAGTGAACGGGGCCAGGGAGAGACCCAGTACTTC. Its translation: CASSERGQGETQYF. V usage is TRBV6-1 and J usage is TRBJ2-5; either TRBD1 or TRBD2 may fit D (5 bases each). This CDR3 comprises 14 residues. CDR1 is MNHNS and CDR2 is SASEGT in the germline V gene. V lost 2 bases and J lost 4, with 11 bases in between.

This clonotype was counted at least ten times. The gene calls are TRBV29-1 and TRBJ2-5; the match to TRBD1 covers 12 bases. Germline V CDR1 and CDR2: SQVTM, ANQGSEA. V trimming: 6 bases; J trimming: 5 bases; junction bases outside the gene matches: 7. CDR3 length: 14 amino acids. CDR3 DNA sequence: TGCAGCGTGACCGGGACAGGGGGCCGGGAGACCCAGTACTTC. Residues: CSVTGTGGRETQYF.

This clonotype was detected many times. DNA of the CDR3: TGTGCCACTGAGGGACATTGGAACACTGAAGCTTTCTTT. As protein: CATEGHWNTEAFF. The gene calls are TRBV24-1 and TRBJ1-1; D possibly corresponds to TRBD1 (6 bases). There are 13 residues in the CDR3. From germline, CDR1 is KGHDR and CDR2 SFDVKD. V was clipped by 10 bases and J by 1 base, with 12 bases between them.

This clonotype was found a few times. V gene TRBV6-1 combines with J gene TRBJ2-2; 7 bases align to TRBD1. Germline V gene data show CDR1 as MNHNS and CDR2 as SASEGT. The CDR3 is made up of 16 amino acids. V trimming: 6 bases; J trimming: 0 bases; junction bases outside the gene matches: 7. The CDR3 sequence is CASSFGTDPNTGELFF. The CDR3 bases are TGTGCCAGCAGCTTCGGGACAGACCCGAACACCGGGGAGCTGTTTTTT.

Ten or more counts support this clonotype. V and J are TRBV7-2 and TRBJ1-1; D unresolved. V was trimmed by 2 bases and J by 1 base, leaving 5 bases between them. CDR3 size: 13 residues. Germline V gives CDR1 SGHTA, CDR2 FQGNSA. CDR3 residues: CASSLTTNTEAFF. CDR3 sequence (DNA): TGTGCCAGCAGCTTAACTACGAACACTGAAGCTTTCTTT.

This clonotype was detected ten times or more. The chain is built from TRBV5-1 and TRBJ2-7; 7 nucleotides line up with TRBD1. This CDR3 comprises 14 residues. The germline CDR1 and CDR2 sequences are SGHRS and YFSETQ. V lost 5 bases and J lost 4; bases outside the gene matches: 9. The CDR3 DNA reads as TGCGCCAGCAGAAGGAACAGGGGCGATTACGAGCAGTACTTC. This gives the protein CASRRNRGDYEQYF.

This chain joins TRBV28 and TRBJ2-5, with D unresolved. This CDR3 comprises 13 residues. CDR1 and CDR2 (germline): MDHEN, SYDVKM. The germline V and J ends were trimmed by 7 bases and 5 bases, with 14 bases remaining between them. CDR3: CASTTTTQETQYF. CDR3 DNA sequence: TGTGCCAGCACCACGACAACCCAGGAGACCCAGTACTTC.

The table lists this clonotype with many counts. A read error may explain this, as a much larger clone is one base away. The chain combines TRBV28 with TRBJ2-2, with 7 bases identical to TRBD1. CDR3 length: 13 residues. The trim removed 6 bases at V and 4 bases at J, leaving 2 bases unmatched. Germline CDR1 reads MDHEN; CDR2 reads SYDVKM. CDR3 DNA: TGTGCCAGCAGGACAGGGCGCACCGGGGAGCTGTTTTTT. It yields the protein CASRTGRTGELFF.

DNA for the CDR3: TGTGCCAGCAGCTTAGTTAGCTGGCTAGTTATGAACACTGAAGCTTTCTTT. Translating it yields CASSLVSWLVMNTEAFF. V gene TRBV11-2 combines with J gene TRBJ1-1; D remains unclear. V was pared by 1 base and J by 0 bases, with 15 bases between. The V gene's germline CDR1 is SGHAT and CDR2 FQNNGV. This CDR3 is 17 amino acids long.

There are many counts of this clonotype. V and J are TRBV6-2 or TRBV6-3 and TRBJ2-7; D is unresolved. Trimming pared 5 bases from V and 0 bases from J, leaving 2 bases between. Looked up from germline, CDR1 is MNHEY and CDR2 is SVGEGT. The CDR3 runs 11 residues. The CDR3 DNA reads TGTGCCAGCAGTACCTCCTACGAGCAGTACTTC. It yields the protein CASSTSYEQYF.

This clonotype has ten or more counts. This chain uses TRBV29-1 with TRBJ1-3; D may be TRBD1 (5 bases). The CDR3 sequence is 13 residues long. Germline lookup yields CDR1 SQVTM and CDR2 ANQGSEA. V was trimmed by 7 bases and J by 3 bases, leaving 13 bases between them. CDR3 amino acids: CSAETDFGNTIYF. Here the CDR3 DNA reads TGCAGCGCCGAGACAGATTTTGGAAACACCATATATTTT.

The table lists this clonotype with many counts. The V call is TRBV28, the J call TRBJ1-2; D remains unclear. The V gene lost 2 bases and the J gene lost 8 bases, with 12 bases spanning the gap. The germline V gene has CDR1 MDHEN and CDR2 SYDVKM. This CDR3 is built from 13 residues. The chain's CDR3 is CASSLPQDSGYTF. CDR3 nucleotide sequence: TGTGCCAGCAGTTTACCGCAGGACTCAGGCTACACCTTC.

The DNA for the CDR3 is TGTGCCACCACCCCTTCAAAGCGGGGAATTTCCTCCTACGAGCAGTACTTC. Protein: CATTPSKRGISSYEQYF. The chain has TRBV28 and TRBJ2-7; 7 bases fit TRBD2. Trimming removed 10 bases from V and 0 bases from J; junction bases left unmatched: 18. CDR3 length: 17 amino acids. From germline, CDR1 is MDHEN and CDR2 SYDVKM.

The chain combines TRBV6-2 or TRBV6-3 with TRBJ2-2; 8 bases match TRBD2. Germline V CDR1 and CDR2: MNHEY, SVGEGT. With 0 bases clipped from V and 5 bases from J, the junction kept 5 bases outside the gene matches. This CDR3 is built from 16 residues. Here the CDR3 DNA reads TGTGCCAGCAGTTACTCCCCAGCGGGAGAAACCGGGGAGCTGTTTTTT. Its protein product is CASSYSPAGETGELFF.

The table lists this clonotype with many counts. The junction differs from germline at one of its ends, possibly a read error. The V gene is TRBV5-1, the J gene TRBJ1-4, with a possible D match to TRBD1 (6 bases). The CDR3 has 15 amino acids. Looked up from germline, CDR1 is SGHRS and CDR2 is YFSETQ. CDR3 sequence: CASSPGAIQHEKLFF. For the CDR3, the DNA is TGCGCCAGCAGCCCAGGGGCGATTCAACATGAAAAGCTGTTTTTT.

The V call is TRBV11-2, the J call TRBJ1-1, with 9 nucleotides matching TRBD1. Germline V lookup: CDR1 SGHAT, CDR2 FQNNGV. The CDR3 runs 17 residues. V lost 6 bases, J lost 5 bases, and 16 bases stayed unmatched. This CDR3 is CASSSLGIGDRDTEAFF. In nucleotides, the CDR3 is TGTGCCAGCAGTTCCTTAGGAATTGGGGACAGGGATACTGAAGCTTTCTTT.

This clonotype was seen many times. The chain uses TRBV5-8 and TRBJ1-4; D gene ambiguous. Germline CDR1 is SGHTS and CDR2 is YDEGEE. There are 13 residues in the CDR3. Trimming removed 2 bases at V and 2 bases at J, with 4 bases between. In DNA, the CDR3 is TGTGCCAGCAGCTTAGTTACTAATGAAAAACTGTTTTTT. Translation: CASSLVTNEKLFF.

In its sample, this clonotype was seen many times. CDR3 loop: CASINAGASGNTIYF. As DNA, the CDR3 is TGTGCCAGCATAAACGCAGGGGCGTCCGGAAACACCATATATTTT. The chain employs TRBV6-2 or TRBV6-3 and TRBJ1-3; the D gene is possibly TRBD1 (6 bases). The germline gives CDR1 MNHEY, CDR2 SVGEGT. V dropped 7 bases and J dropped 4 bases, with 17 bases sitting between them. The CDR3 has 15 amino acids.

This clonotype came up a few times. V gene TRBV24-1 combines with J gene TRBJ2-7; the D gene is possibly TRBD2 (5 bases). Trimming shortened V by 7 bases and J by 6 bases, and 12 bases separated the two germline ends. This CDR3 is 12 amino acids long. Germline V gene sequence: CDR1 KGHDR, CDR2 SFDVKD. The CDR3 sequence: CATRARGLEQYF. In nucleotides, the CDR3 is TGTGCCACCAGAGCCCGGGGTCTCGAGCAGTACTTC.

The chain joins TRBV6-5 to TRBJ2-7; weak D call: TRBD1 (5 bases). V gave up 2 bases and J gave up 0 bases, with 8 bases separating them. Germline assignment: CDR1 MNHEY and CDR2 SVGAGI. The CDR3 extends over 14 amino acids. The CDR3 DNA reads TGTGCCAGCAGTTACGCAGGGCGCTCCTACGAGCAGTACTTC. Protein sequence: CASSYAGRSYEQYF.

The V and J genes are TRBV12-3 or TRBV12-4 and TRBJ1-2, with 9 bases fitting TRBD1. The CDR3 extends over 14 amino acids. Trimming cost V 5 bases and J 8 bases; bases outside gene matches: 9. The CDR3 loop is CASSKDRGKLGYTF. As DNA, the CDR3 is TGTGCCAGCAGTAAGGACAGGGGAAAATTGGGCTACACCTTC.

The DNA for the CDR3 is TGTGCCAGTACATTAGCGGGAGCGGTGAGACGAGAGACCCAGTACTTC. Its protein is CASTLAGAVRRETQYF. The rearrangement links TRBV6-1 to TRBJ2-5, with 9 bases fitting TRBD2. In germline, CDR1 is MNHNS, CDR2 SASEGT. The CDR3 extends over 16 amino acids. V dropped 9 bases and J dropped 4; count of bases not matched to a gene: 15.

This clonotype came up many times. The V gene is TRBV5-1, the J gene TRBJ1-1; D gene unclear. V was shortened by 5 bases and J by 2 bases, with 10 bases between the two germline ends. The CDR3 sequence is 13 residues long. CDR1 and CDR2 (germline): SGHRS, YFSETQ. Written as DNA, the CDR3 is TGCGCCAGCAGAGAAACAGATAACACTGAAGCTTTCTTT. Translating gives CASRETDNTEAFF.

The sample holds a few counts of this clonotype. DNA of the CDR3: TGTGCCACCAGTGATGCCCCCGGGGCCCCGGAGACCCAGTACTTC. It is translated as CATSDAPGAPETQYF. The chain uses TRBV24-1 and TRBJ2-5; D may be TRBD1 or TRBD2 (5 bases each). The CDR3 extends over 15 amino acids. V dropped 3 bases and J dropped 5 bases, with 15 bases sitting between them. Germline CDR1 is KGHDR and CDR2 is SFDVKD.

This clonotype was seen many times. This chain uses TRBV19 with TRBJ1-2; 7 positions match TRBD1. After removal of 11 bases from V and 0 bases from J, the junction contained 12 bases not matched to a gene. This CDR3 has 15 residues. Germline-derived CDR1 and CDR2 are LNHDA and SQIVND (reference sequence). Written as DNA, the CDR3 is TGTGCCTCCAGCCGGATTGGGACAGCTAACTATGGCTACACCTTC. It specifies CASSRIGTANYGYTF.

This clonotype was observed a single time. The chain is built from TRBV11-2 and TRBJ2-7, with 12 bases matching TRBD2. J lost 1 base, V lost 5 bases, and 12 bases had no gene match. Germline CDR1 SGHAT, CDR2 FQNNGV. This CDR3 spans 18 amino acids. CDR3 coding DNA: TGTGCCAGCAGCCCGTATTCGACTAGCGGGAGTATGTCCTACGAGCAGTACTTC. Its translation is CASSPYSTSGSMSYEQYF.